This T cell receptor (beta chain) originates from a study of blood T cell repertoires in COVID-19. With 1 base removed from V and 6 bases from J, the gap between germline ends came to 13 bases. Germline lookup yields CDR1 SGHTA and CDR2 FQGNSA. The CDR3 runs 15 residues. In the authors' workflow: Reference gene primer amplification in the assay estimated nucleated cell counts. This table comes from immunoSEQ multiplex PCR, and its TCRdb copy is limited to in-frame clones, with some not included. V and J calls and clone size come straight from that table; D and trimming were deduced from the DNA. The table has 540,000 or so clones, 85% to 90% seen once.

The chain links TRBV7-2 to TRBJ2-1; D may be TRBD2 (6 bases). The TCR sequence derives from a woman aged 50 to 60 with COVID-19, enrolled during active disease. The sequencing input was peripheral blood. CDR3 coding DNA: TGTGCCAGCAGCTTAGACGGGGGAGTACCCAATGAGCAGTTCTTC. Amino acids: CASSLDGGVPNEQFF.